This TCR beta chain is drawn from a study of CD8+CD57+ T cells in acquired aplastic anemia. At the level of the study: Sorted cells (CD4+ and CD8+) yielded DNA amounts that averaged about 3.1 ug.

The germline gives CDR1 LGHNA, CDR2 YSLEER. This CDR3 is 16 amino acids long. Trimming took 0 bases from V and 7 from J; bases not matched to a gene: 5. This clonotype was observed many times. All patients picked for sequencing had shown, by flow cytometry, an expansion of CD8+CD57+ cells. The use of genomic DNA as template underpinned the TCR beta VDJ and CDR3 profiling. A single record per CDR3 protein comes from TCRdb applying MiXCR to the reads. The table records around 170,000 distinct CDR3 sequences, less than 60% of them present only once. This TCR came from a human donor with aplastic anemia. Sample: sorted CD4+, CD8+, or CD8+CD57+ T cells (not recorded which) from PBMCs. V gene TRBV4-3 combines with J gene TRBJ1-6, with 8 bases aligning to TRBD1. The CDR3: CASSQEWDRNNSPLHF. The CDR3 nucleotides are TGCGCCAGCAGCCAAGAGTGGGACAGGAACAATTCACCCCTCCACTTT.